The 13 T cell receptor beta chains listed next were all sequenced from one sample in a study of OX40 agonist ivuxolimab in advanced cancers. Sequencing used immunoSEQ multiplex PCR; TCRdb keeps in-frame clones, though not all of them. The sample lists tens of thousands of clones, 75% to 95% occurring once. Sequencing was performed on CD4+ or CD8+ T cells sorted from blood, taken in a trial of the OX40 agonist ivuxolimab. Every receptor here comes from an adult with an advanced solid tumor such as melanoma, head and neck, liver or kidney cancer.

This clone has a single count. The chain joins TRBV7-2 to TRBJ2-5; 10 bases map to TRBD2. The better agreement between TRBJ2-7 and the DNA end casts doubt on the J call. The CDR3 covers 17 residues. Germline assignment: CDR1 SGHTA and CDR2 FQGNSA. For the CDR3, the DNA is TGTGCCAGCAGCCCTATCGGGTCTAGCGGGAGCTCCTACGAGCAGTACTTC. Protein: CASSPIGSSGSSYEQYF.

The gene calls are TRBV7-8 and TRBJ2-5; 7 nucleotides align to TRBD1. The J call may be mistaken, given a closer DNA end match to TRBJ2-7. This CDR3 is built from 14 residues. Germline V gene lookup returns CDR1 SGHVS and CDR2 FQNEAQ. Here the CDR3 reads CASSHRDSSYEQYF. The CDR3 DNA is TGTGCCAGCAGCCACCGGGACAGCTCCTACGAGCAGTACTTC.

The chain is built from TRBV4-1 and TRBJ2-3; D is uncertain. Trimming pared 9 bases from V and 0 bases from J, leaving 19 bases between. CDR1 and CDR2 from the germline V gene are MGHRA and YSYEKL. The CDR3 runs to 16 residues. The CDR3 protein is CASSGADVASTDTQYF. The CDR3 DNA reads TGCGCCAGTTCTGGCGCAGATGTAGCTAGCACAGATACGCAGTATTTT.

The chain uses TRBV30 and TRBJ1-2, with D perhaps TRBD1 (6 bases). V was cut by 5 bases and J by 7 bases, with 11 bases left in between. Looked up from germline, CDR1 is GTSNPN and CDR2 is SVGIG (reference sequence). The CDR3 consists of 11 residues. The CDR3 region is CAWGGAGGYTF. CDR3 nucleotide sequence: TGTGCCTGGGGGGGGGCCGGTGGCTACACCTTC.

The chain uses TRBV5-1 and TRBJ2-5; 8 bases line up with TRBD1. Germline CDR1 is SGHRS and CDR2 is YFSETQ. The CDR3 consists of 14 residues. Trimming removed 0 bases from V and 3 bases from J; junction bases left unmatched: 1. The CDR3 nucleotides are TGCGCCAGCAGCTTGGTGACAGGGGAAGAGACCCAGTACTTC. It is translated as CASSLVTGEETQYF. Looking up the rest from reference TRBV5-1 and TRBJ2-5 gives the full variable domain: KAGVTQTPRYLIKTRGQQVTLSCSPISGHRSVSWYQQTPGQGLQFLFEYFSETQRNKGNFPGRFSGRQFSNSRSEMNVSTLELGDSALYLCASSLVTGEETQYFGPGTRLLVL.

V gene TRBV19 combines with J gene TRBJ2-6, with D possibly being TRBD2 (6 bases). The CDR3 spans 18 residues. V was shortened by 2 bases and J by 3 bases, with 17 bases between the two germline ends. CDR1 is LNHDA and CDR2 is SQIVND in the germline V gene (reference sequence). The CDR3: CASSISTGVHFGANVLTF. The CDR3 coding sequence is TGTGCCAGTAGTATATCGACGGGAGTCCATTTTGGGGCCAACGTCCTGACTTTC. Drawing the rest from reference TRBV19 and TRBJ2-6, the complete variable domain is DGGITQSPKYLFRKEGQNVTLSCEQNLNHDAMYWYRQDPGQGLRLIYYSQIVNDFQKGDIAEGYSVSREKKESFPLTVTSAQKNPTAFYLCASSISTGVHFGANVLTFGAGSRLTVL.

J is TRBJ1-2 and V is TRBV10-3, with 8 bases lining up with TRBD1. CDR1 ENHRY and CDR2 SYGVKD come from the germline V gene. With 10 bases clipped from V and 5 bases from J, the junction kept 9 bases outside the gene matches. The CDR3 is 13 residues long. The CDR3 reads CATEGQGGYGYTF. The CDR3 DNA follows: TGTGCCACCGAAGGACAGGGCGGATATGGCTACACCTTC.

The genes are TRBV29-1 and TRBJ1-1, with D tentatively TRBD1 (5 bases). Germline V gene data show CDR1 as SQVTM and CDR2 as ANQGSEA. V lost 3 bases to trimming and J lost 4 bases, with 9 bases between them. The CDR3 consists of 12 residues. In DNA, the CDR3 is TGCAGCGTTGAGGGTGGGACCACTGAAGCTTTCTTT. Translation: CSVEGGTTEAFF.

V gene TRBV6-9 combines with J gene TRBJ2-7; TRBD2 agrees at 9 bases. V lost 6 bases and J lost 3; bases outside the gene matches: 6. Germline V gives CDR1 MNHGY, CDR2 SVAAGI. The CDR3 totals 14 residues. CDR3: CASRLIAGDYEQYF. The CDR3 coding sequence is TGTGCCAGCAGATTAATAGCGGGAGACTACGAGCAGTACTTC.

The rearrangement uses TRBV2 and TRBJ2-3; D is ambiguous. CDR3 length equals 13 residues. The germline gives CDR1 SNHLY, CDR2 FYNNEI. V lost 4 bases, J lost 5 bases, and 10 bases lay in between. The CDR3 DNA sequence: TGTGCCAGCAGTGCTAAGACGGGAGATACGCAGTATTTT. Its translation is CASSAKTGDTQYF.

As DNA, the CDR3 is TGTGCCAGCAGTTACTCGGGACTAGTTGAGCAGTTCTTC. It encodes CASSYSGLVEQFF. The chain combines TRBV6-6 with TRBJ2-1; 8 nucleotides match TRBD2. The CDR3 has 13 amino acids. Unmatched junction bases numbered 1, after V lost 0 bases and J lost 9 bases. Germline lookup yields CDR1 MNHNY and CDR2 SVGAGI (reference sequence).

The chain carries TRBV7-8 and TRBJ2-5; D possibly uses TRBD1 or TRBD2 (5 bases each). Germline loops: CDR1 SGHVS, CDR2 FQNEAQ. The CDR3 extends over 16 amino acids. V was trimmed by 4 bases and J by 5 bases, leaving 20 bases between them. The CDR3 nucleotides are TGTGCCAGCAGCTCCCGAGGGACCTCCCTGGGGGAGACCCAGTACTTC. Translated: CASSSRGTSLGETQYF.

The rearrangement uses TRBV21-1 and TRBJ2-3; TRBD2 is the table's D call and was not checked against the DNA. TRBV21-1 has pseudogene status. The CDR3 length is 16 residues. The CDR3 DNA reads TGTGCCAGCACAAGAGAGGGGGGGAGGGCCCCAGATACGCAGTATTTT. Translating it yields CASTREGGRAPDTQYF.